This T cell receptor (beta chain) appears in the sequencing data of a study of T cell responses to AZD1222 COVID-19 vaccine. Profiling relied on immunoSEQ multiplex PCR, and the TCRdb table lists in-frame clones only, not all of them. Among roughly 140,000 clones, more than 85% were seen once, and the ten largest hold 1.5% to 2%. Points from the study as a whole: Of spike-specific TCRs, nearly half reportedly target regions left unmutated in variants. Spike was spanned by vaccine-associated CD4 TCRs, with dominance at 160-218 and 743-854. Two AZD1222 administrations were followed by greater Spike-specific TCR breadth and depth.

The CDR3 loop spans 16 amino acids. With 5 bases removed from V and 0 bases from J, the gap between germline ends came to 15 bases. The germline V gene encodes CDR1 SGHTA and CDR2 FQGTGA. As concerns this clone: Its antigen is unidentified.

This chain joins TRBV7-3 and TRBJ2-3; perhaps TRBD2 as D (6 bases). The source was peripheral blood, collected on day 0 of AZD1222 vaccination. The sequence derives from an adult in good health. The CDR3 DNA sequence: TGTGCCAGCAGCCTCGCGGGGCGGACTAGCACAGATACGCAGTATTTT. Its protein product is CASSLAGRTSTDTQYF.